Listed here are 20 T cell receptor beta chains from one sample, sequenced in a study of OX40 agonist ivuxolimab in advanced cancers. Generated by immunoSEQ multiplex PCR, the TCRdb table keeps only in-frame clones and is missing some. The sample contains about 36,000 clones, about 81% of which appear only once. Specimen: CD4+ or CD8+ T cells sorted from blood, collected in a trial of the OX40 agonist ivuxolimab. These receptors came from an adult with an advanced solid tumor such as melanoma, head and neck, liver or kidney cancer.

This clone was seen a few times. The rearrangement links TRBV6-4 to TRBJ2-2; TRBD1 might be the D (6 bases). Germline-derived CDR1 and CDR2 are MRHNA and SNTAGT. This CDR3 is 14 amino acids long. Trimming left V 5 bases short and J 8 bases short, with 15 bases between. The CDR3 sequence: CASSSSDSRGELFF. In DNA form, the CDR3 reads TGTGCCAGCAGTTCCTCGGACAGCCGGGGGGAGCTGTTTTTT.

This clone appeared once. This sequence joins TRBV30 and TRBJ2-2; 8 nucleotides match TRBD2. Trimming cost V 4 bases and J 1 base; bases outside gene matches: 8. This CDR3 is built from 16 residues. Germline-derived CDR1 and CDR2 are GTSNPN and SVGIG (reference sequence). The DNA for the CDR3 is TGTGCCTGGATAGGGAAGGCGGGGGGGAACACCGGGGAGCTGTTTTTT. Amino acids: CAWIGKAGGNTGELFF.

This rearrangement joins TRBV7-9 to TRBJ1-3, with 7 bases identical to TRBD1. CDR3 length equals 16 residues. Trimming removed 5 bases from V and 3 bases from J; junction bases left unmatched: 10. The germline gives CDR1 SEHNR, CDR2 FQNEAQ (reference sequence). The CDR3 DNA follows: TGTGCCAGCAGCCCCAGGACAGGACTAGTTGGAAACACCATATATTTT. Amino acid sequence: CASSPRTGLVGNTIYF.

For the CDR3, the DNA is TGTGCCAGCCCCCGTTCCCCCCCTAGGGAGACCCAGTACTTC. Protein: CASPRSPPRETQYF. The chain has TRBV7-3 and TRBJ2-5; unclear D gene. This CDR3 spans 14 amino acids. Germline V gene lookup returns CDR1 SGHTA and CDR2 FQGTGA. The V end was cut by 8 bases, the J end by 5 bases, with 18 bases between. The full variable domain, completed using reference TRBV7-3 and TRBJ2-5, is GAGVSQTPSNKVTEKGKYVELRCDPISGHTALYWYRQSLGQGPEFLIYFQGTGAADDSGLPNDRFFAVRPEGSVSTLKIQRTERGDSAVYLCASPRSPPRETQYFGPGTRLLVL.

The gene calls are TRBV28 and TRBJ2-7; D is possibly TRBD2 (6 bases). From germline, CDR1 is MDHEN and CDR2 SYDVKM. The CDR3 has 13 amino acids. Trimming took off 6 bases at V and 2 bases at J, with 11 bases between the two ends. The CDR3 bases are TGTGCCAGCAGAGGAGGGTTTACCTACGAGCAGTACTTC. Its translation: CASRGGFTYEQYF.

The CDR3: CASSFGGGADTQYF. In DNA, the CDR3 is TGTGCCAGCAGCTTCGGGGGAGGCGCAGATACGCAGTATTTT. The rearrangement uses TRBV11-3 and TRBJ2-3; D might be TRBD2 (6 bases). Germline V gene lookup returns CDR1 SGHNT and CDR2 YENEEA. This CDR3 comprises 14 residues. The germline V and J ends were trimmed by 3 bases and 4 bases, with 11 bases remaining between them.

This chain connects TRBV2 to TRBJ1-6, with a tentative D call TRBD1 (6 bases). V lost 5 bases and J 6 bases, leaving 11 bases between the germline ends. In germline, CDR1 is SNHLY, CDR2 FYNNEI. The CDR3 extends over 14 amino acids. CDR3 bases: TGTGCCAGCAGTTCACAGGGCCGTAATTCACCCCTCCACTTT. Translation gives CASSSQGRNSPLHF.

V is TRBV6-5 and J is TRBJ1-1; D is unresolved. Germline V gene sequence: CDR1 MNHEY, CDR2 SVGAGI. The CDR3 loop spans 13 amino acids. Trimming removed 8 bases at V and 4 bases at J, with 14 bases between. CDR3 protein: CASHHPSTTEAFF. The CDR3 DNA reads TGTGCCAGCCACCATCCGTCTACCACTGAAGCTTTCTTT.

The genes are TRBV5-5 and TRBJ2-1; D unclear. The CDR3 consists of 14 residues. V lost 8 bases and J 0 bases, leaving 12 bases between the germline ends. Per germline, CDR1 SGHKS and CDR2 YYEKEE (reference sequence). In DNA, the CDR3 is TGTGCCAGTATTAAAGGAAGCTCCTACAATGAGCAGTTCTTC. This codes for CASIKGSSYNEQFF. Full variable domain (outside the CDR3, taken from reference TRBV5-5 and TRBJ2-1): DAGVTQSPTHLIKTRGQQVTLRCSPISGHKSVSWYQQVLGQGPQFIFQYYEKEERGRGNFPDRFSARQFPNYSSELNVNALLLGDSALYLCASIKGSSYNEQFFGPGTRLTVL.

The J gene is TRBJ2-7, the V gene TRBV27, with TRBD1 matching 7 bases. Germline-derived CDR1 and CDR2 are MNHEY and SMNVEV (reference sequence). V dropped 10 bases and J dropped 4; count of bases not matched to a gene: 16. The CDR3 consists of 15 residues. The CDR3 loop reads CATRPGLVRGYEQYF. As DNA, the CDR3 is TGTGCCACCAGACCAGGCCTGGTCAGGGGGTACGAGCAGTACTTC.

The chain combines TRBV5-1 with TRBJ2-5, with D possibly TRBD1 on 6 matching bases. V was cut by 3 bases and J by 1 base, with 10 bases left in between. CDR3 length equals 14 residues. CDR1 and CDR2 (germline): SGHRS, YFSETQ. The CDR3 DNA follows: TGCGCCAGCAGCTACCAGGGGAGCCAAGAGACCCAGTACTTC. It translates to CASSYQGSQETQYF. The whole variable domain, filled in from reference TRBV5-1 and TRBJ2-5, reads KAGVTQTPRYLIKTRGQQVTLSCSPISGHRSVSWYQQTPGQGLQFLFEYFSETQRNKGNFPGRFSGRQFSNSRSEMNVSTLELGDSALYLCASSYQGSQETQYFGPGTRLLVL.

This chain connects TRBV30 to TRBJ1-6, with 8 bases identical to TRBD1. V lost 5 bases to trimming and J lost 9 bases; unmatched junction nucleotides: 6. Germline CDR1 is GTSNPN and CDR2 is SVGIG (reference sequence). This CDR3 region has 13 residues. The chain's CDR3 is CAWDTGGTSPLHF. The CDR3 DNA sequence: TGTGCCTGGGATACAGGGGGGACTTCACCCCTCCACTTT.

The chain joins TRBV11-2 to TRBJ1-1; no firm D call. Per germline, CDR1 SGHAT and CDR2 FQNNGV. CDR3 length equals 14 residues. V shed 2 bases and J shed 7 bases, with 14 bases lying between them. The CDR3 nucleotides read TGTGCCAGCAGCTTAAGTTTTGATTCAGGTGAAGCTTTCTTT. This encodes CASSLSFDSGEAFF.

V is TRBV28 and J is TRBJ2-3; a weak D match, TRBD2 (6 bases). V was pared by 2 bases and J by 2 bases, with 11 bases between. The CDR3 contains 15 residues. Germline V lookup: CDR1 MDHEN, CDR2 SYDVKM. Here the CDR3 DNA reads TGTGCCAGCAGTTTAGCGGGGAGCAACACAGATACGCAGTATTTT. Its protein product is CASSLAGSNTDTQYF.

A few counts support this clone. An end of the junction differs from the germline gene, which may be a read error. This chain connects TRBV5-4 to TRBJ1-1, with D possibly matching TRBD1 (5 bases). The CDR3 totals 15 residues. From germline, CDR1 is SGHNT and CDR2 YYREEE (reference sequence). CDR3: CATSSKTGDGREAFF. In DNA form, the CDR3 reads TGTGCCACCAGCTCGAAGACGGGGGACGGCCGTGAAGCTTTCTTT.

V gene TRBV9 combines with J gene TRBJ1-2; tentative D call: TRBD1 (5 bases). The germline V and J ends were trimmed by 0 bases and 6 bases, with 15 bases remaining between them. There are 15 residues in the CDR3. Germline CDR1 is SGDLS and CDR2 is YYNGEE. CDR3 DNA: TGTGCCAGCAGCGTAGAAGGGACCGGGAGAAATGGCTACACCTTC. Translation: CASSVEGTGRNGYTF.

The gene calls are TRBV6-5 and TRBJ2-5; perhaps TRBD2 as D (5 bases). The V gene lost 6 bases and the J gene lost 7 bases, with 18 bases spanning the gap. Germline V gene sequence: CDR1 MNHEY, CDR2 SVGAGI. The CDR3 covers 14 residues. CDR3 nucleotides: TGTGCCAGCAGCTCCATATCCGTCCGGGGGACCCAGTACTTC. Translated, it gives CASSSISVRGTQYF.

The chain is built from TRBV6-5 and TRBJ2-5, with TRBD2 matching over 7 bases. Germline trimming cut 6 bases from V and 5 bases from J; bases unmatched to any gene: 3. The CDR3 is 12 amino acids. Germline V gives CDR1 MNHEY, CDR2 SVGAGI. The CDR3 loop reads CASRGGRETQYF. CDR3 nucleotides: TGTGCCAGCAGGGGGGGGAGGGAGACCCAGTACTTC.

The chain uses TRBV9 and TRBJ2-4, with D maybe TRBD1 (7 bases). Trimming removed 0 bases at V and 6 bases at J, with 16 bases between. Germline V CDR1 and CDR2: SGDLS, YYNGEE. The CDR3 covers 16 residues. The CDR3 loop is CASSVAAGGGRNIQYF. In DNA, the CDR3 is TGTGCCAGCAGCGTAGCGGCAGGGGGAGGAAGAAACATTCAGTACTTC. Full variable domain (missing parts from reference TRBV9 and TRBJ2-4): DSGVTQTPKHLITATGQRVTLRCSPRSGDLSVYWYQQSLDQGLQFLIQYYNGEERAKGNILERFSAQQFPDLHSELNLSSLELGDSALYFCASSVAAGGGRNIQYFGAGTRLSVL.

The gene calls are TRBV18 and TRBJ2-1; tentative D call: TRBD1 (5 bases). CDR3 length equals 14 residues. The V end was cut by 3 bases, the J end by 1 base, with 7 bases between. Germline V gene lookup returns CDR1 KGHSH and CDR2 LQKENI. The CDR3 protein is CASSPTASYNEQFF. The CDR3 DNA sequence: TGTGCCAGCTCACCGACAGCGTCCTACAATGAGCAGTTCTTC.